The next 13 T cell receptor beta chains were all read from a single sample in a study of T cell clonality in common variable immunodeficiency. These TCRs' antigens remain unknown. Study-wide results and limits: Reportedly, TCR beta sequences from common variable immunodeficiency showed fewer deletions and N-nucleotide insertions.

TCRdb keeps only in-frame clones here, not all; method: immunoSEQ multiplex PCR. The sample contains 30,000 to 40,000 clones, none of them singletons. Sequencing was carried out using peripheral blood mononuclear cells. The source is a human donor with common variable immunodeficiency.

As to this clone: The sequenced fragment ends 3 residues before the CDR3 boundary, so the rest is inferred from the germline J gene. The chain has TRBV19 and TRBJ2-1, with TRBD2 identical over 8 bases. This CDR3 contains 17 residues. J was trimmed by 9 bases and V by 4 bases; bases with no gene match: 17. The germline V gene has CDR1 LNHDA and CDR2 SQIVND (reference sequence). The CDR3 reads CASSTPSAGGHRGEQFF. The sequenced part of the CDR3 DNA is TGTGCCAGTAGTACCCCGAGCGCGGGAGGTCACCGTGGTGAG.

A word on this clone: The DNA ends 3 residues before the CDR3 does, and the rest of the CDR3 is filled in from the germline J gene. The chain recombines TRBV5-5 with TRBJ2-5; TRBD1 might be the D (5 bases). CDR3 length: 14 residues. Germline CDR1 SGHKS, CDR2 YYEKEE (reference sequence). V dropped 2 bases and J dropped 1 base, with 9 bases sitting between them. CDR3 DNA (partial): TGTGCCAGCAGCTTAGAAGACAGCCAAGAGACC. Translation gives CASSLEDSQET. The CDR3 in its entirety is CASSLEDSQETQYF. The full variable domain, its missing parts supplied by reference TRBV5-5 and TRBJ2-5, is DAGVTQSPTHLIKTRGQQVTLRCSPISGHKSVSWYQQVLGQGPQFIFQYYEKEERGRGNFPDRFSARQFPNYSSELNVNALLLGDSALYLCASSLEDSQETQYFGPGTRLLVL.

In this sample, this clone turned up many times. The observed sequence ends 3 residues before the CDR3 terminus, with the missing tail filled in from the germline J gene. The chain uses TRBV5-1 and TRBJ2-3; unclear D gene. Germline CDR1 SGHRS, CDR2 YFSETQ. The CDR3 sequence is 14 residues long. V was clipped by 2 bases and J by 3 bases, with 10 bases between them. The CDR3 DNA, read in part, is TGCGCCAGCAGCTTTTACCCAGGAACAGATACG. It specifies CASSFYPGTDT. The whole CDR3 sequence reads CASSFYPGTDTQYF. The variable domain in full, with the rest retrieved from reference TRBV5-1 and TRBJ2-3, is KAGVTQTPRYLIKTRGQQVTLSCSPISGHRSVSWYQQTPGQGLQFLFEYFSETQRNKGNFPGRFSGRQFSNSRSEMNVSTLELGDSALYLCASSFYPGTDTQYFGPGTRLTVL.

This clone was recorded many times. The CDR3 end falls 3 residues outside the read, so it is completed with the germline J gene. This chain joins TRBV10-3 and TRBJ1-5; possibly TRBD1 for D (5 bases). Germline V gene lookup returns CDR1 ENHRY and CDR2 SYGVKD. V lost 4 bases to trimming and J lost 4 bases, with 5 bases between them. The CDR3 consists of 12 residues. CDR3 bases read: TGTGCCATCAGTGGACAGAATCAGCCC. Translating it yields CAISGQNQP. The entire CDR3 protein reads CAISGQNQPQHF.

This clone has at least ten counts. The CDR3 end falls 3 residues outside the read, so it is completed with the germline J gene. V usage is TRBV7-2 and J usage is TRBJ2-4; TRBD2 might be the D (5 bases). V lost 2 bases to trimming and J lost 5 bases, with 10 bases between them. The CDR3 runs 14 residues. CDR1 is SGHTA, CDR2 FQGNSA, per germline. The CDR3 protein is CASSLPGVQNIQYF. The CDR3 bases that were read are TGTGCCAGCAGCTTACCCGGGGTTCAAAACATT.

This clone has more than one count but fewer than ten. The CDR3 bases that were read are TGTGCCAGCAGCGAACCCCAGGGGCATCCCGGGGAG. The encoded protein is CASSEPQGHPGE. The complete CDR3 reads CASSEPQGHPGELFF. The rearrangement uses TRBV7-9 and TRBJ2-2; a weak D match, TRBD1 (6 bases). Read data end 3 residues before the CDR3 end; the end is taken from the germline J gene. Germline CDR1 SEHNR, CDR2 FQNEAQ (reference sequence). This CDR3 is 15 amino acids long. The V gene lost 5 bases and the J gene lost 6 bases, with 16 bases spanning the gap.

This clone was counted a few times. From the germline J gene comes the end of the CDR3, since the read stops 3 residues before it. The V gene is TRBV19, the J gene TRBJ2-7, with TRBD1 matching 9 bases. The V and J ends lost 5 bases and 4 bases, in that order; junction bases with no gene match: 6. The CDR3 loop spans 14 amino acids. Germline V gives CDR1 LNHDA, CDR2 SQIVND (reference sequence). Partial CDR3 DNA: TGTGCCAGTAGTGCCGGGACAGGGTTTTACGAG. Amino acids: CASSAGTGFYE. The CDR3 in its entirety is CASSAGTGFYEQYF.

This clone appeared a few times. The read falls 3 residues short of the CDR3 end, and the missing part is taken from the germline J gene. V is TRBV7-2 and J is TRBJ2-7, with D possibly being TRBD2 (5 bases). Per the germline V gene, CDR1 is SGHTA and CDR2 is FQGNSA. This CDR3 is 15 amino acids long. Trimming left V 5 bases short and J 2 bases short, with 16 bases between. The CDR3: CASSPQVTMTYEQYF. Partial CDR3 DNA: TGTGCCAGCAGCCCTCAGGTGACTATGACCTACGAG.

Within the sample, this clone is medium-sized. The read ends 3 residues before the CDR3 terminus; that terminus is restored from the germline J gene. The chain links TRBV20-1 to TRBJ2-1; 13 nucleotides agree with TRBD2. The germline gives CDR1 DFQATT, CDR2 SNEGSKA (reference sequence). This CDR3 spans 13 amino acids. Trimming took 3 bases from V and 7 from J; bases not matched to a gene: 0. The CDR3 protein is CSARTSGRNEQFF. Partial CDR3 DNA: TGCAGTGCTAGGACTAGCGGGAGGAATGAG.

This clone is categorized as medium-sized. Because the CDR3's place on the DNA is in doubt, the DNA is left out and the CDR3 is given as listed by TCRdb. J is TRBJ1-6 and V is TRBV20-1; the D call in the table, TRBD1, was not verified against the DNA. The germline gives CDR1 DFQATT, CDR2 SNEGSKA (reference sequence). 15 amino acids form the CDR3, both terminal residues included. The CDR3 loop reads CSVFLSGVYNSPLHF.

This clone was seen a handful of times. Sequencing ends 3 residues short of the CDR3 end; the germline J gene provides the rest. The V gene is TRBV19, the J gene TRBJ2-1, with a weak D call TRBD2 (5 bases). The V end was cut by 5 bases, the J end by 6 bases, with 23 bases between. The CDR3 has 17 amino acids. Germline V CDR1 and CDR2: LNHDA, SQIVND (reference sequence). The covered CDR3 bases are TGTGCCAGTAGTTCTCTCCCCCGGCGGGCCGATGGCAATGAG. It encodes CASSSLPRRADGNE. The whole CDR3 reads CASSSLPRRADGNEQFF. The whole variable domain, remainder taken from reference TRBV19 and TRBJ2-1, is DGGITQSPKYLFRKEGQNVTLSCEQNLNHDAMYWYRQDPGQGLRLIYYSQIVNDFQKGDIAEGYSVSREKKESFPLTVTSAQKNPTAFYLCASSSLPRRADGNEQFFGPGTRLTVL.

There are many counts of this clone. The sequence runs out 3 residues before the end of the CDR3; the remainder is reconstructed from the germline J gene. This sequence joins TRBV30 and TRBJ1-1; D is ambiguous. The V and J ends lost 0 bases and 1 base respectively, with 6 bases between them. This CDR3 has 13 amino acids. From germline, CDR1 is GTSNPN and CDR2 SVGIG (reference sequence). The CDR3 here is CAWSVAGNTEAFF. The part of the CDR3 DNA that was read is TGTGCCTGGAGTGTCGCAGGGAACACTGAA.

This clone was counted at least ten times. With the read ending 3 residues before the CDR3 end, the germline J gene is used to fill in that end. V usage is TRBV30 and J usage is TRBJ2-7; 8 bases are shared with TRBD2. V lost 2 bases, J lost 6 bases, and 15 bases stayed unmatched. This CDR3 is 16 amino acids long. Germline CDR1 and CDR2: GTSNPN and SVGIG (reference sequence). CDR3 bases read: TGTGCCTGGAGTCAAGGGTGGCCCGGGAGGGGGGGCGAG. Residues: CAWSQGWPGRGGE. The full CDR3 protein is CAWSQGWPGRGGEQYF.